This T cell receptor (beta chain) emerged from a study of beta chain features in type 1 diabetes. General study points: There were fewer insertions and more deletions at the VDJ junctions of type 1 diabetes patients. There was a moderate but significant shortening of TCRB CDR3s in all four CD4+ subsets of Type 1 diabetes patients.

There are a few counts of this clone. Its specificity is not known. Germline V gene data show CDR1 as GTSNPN and CDR2 as SVGIG (reference sequence). Trimming left V 2 bases short and J 3 bases short, with 8 bases between. This CDR3 comprises 13 residues. Every bit of the isolated RNA underwent reverse transcription, so sequencing read expressed TCRB transcripts. Generated by immunoSEQ multiplex PCR, the TCRdb table keeps only in-frame clones and is missing some. The sample consists of 300,000 or so clones, roughly 13% of them appearing once. Sequencing input: naive CD4+ T cells from blood. The sequence came from a woman under 30 with type 1 diabetes. The chain is built from TRBV30 and TRBJ1-5; no clear D gene. For the CDR3, the DNA is TGTGCCTGGAGTCCGTCCTACAATCAGCCCCAGCATTTT. Amino acids: CAWSPSYNQPQHF. Looking up the rest from reference TRBV30 and TRBJ1-5 gives the full variable domain: SQTIHQWPATLVQPVGSPLSLECTVEGTSNPNLYWYRQAAGRGLQLLFYSVGIGQISSEVPQNLSASRPQDRQFILSSKKLLLSDSGFYLCAWSPSYNQPQHFGDGTRLSIL.